This T cell receptor (beta chain) is from a study of vaccination effects on CD4 cells after COVID-19. This clone was counted once. Antigen specificity is unknown. Antigen-specific CD4+ T cells were expanded (with viral peptide pools) by the ViraFEST assay ahead of sequencing. The authors isolated CD4+ T cells after roughly eleven days of culture. Vaccinated participants had no history of SARS-CoV-2 infection and tested negative for nucleocapsid antibodies. Measured with immunoSEQ multiplex PCR; TCRdb has only the in-frame clones, and not every one. Here the sample spans 30,000 to 35,000 clones, about 80% being singletons. Looked up from germline, CDR1 is MDHEN and CDR2 is SYDVKM. The CDR3 is 15 residues long. With 7 bases clipped from V and 4 bases from J, the junction kept 10 bases outside the gene matches.

Source: CD4+ T cells from PBMCs cultured with HCoV-OC43 spike peptides, taken before COVID-19 vaccination. The subset: HCoV-OC43 spike overlapping peptide pool stimulation. The chain employs TRBV28 and TRBJ1-2; 9 bases agree with TRBD1. The receptor was derived from a human donor who received a COVID-19 vaccine. The CDR3 sequence: CASTAGTGRIYGYTF. CDR3 DNA sequence: TGTGCCAGCACCGCTGGGACAGGGCGTATCTATGGCTACACCTTC.